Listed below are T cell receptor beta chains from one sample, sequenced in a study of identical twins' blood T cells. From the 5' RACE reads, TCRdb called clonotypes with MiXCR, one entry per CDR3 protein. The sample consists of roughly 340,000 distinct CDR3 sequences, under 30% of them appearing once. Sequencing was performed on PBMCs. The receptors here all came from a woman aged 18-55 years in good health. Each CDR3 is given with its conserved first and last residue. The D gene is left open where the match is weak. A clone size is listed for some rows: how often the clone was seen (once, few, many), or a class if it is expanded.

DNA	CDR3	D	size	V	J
TGCGCCAGCAGCTTGGCCAAAGCAGATACGCAGTATTTT	CASSLAKADTQYF	NA	NA	TRBV5-1	TRBJ2-3
TGTGCCAGCAAAGGGACAGACGGTGAAGCTTTCTTT	CASKGTDGEAFF	TRBD1	few	TRBV9	TRBJ1-1
TGTGCCATCAGTGAGGTAGCCCTCACCGGGGAGCTGTTTTTT	CAISEVALTGELFF	NA	NA	TRBV10-3	TRBJ2-2
TGTGCCAGCACCTCAGACAGTCACTATGGCTACACCTTC	CASTSDSHYGYTF	NA	NA	TRBV21-1	TRBJ1-2
TGCAGCGTAACGGACGGTCAAGAGACCCAGTACTTC	CSVTDGQETQYF	NA	few	TRBV29-1	TRBJ2-5
TGTGCCAGTAGTATAAGCCTGACAGAGAACACTGAAGCTTTCTTT	CASSISLTENTEAFF	NA	few	TRBV19	TRBJ1-1
TGTGCCTGGAGTGTAGGCAGGGAAGAGCAGTACTTC	CAWSVGREEQYF	NA	NA	TRBV30	TRBJ2-7
TGTGCCAGCAGCTTTAGTTTCTATACTGAAGCTTTCTTT	CASSFSFYTEAFF	NA	NA	TRBV7-2	TRBJ1-1
TGTGCCAGCAGCTTAGGGGACAGAAGCTATGGCTACACCTTC	CASSLGDRSYGYTF	TRBD1	few	TRBV11-2	TRBJ1-2
TGTGCCAGCAGCTTGTGGGGGGCGAGAGGAAACACCATATATTTT	CASSLWGARGNTIYF	NA	NA	TRBV5-6	TRBJ1-3
TGTGCCAGCATGATCAGTGGGCAGCAGTACTTC	CASMISGQQYF	NA	few	TRBV2	TRBJ2-7
TGTGCCAGCAGCAAGGAGAGCTCCTACGATCAGTACTTC	CASSKESSYDQYF	NA	NA	TRBV6-1	TRBJ2-7